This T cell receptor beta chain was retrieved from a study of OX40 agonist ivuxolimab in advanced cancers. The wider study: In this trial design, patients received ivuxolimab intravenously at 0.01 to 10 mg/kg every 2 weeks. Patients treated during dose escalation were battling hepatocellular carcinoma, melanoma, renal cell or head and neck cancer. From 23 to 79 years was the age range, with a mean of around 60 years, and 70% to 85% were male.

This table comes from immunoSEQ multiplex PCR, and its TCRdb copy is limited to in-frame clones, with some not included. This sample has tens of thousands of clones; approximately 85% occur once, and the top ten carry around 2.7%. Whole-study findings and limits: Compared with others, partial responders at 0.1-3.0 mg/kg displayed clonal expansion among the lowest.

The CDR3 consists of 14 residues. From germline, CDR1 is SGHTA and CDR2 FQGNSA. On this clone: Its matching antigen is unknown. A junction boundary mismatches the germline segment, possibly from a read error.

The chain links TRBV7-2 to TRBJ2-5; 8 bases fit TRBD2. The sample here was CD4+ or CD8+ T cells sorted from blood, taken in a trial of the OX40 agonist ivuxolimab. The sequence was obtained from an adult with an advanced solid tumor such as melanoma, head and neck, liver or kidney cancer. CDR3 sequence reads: CASSLAGQKETQYF. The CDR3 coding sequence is TGTGCCAGCAGTTTAGCGGGGCAGAAAGAGACCCAGTACTTC.